This passage covers 26 T cell receptor beta chains from one sample sequenced in a study of blood T cell repertoires in COVID-19. The protocol was immunoSEQ multiplex PCR, while the TCRdb copy is restricted to in-frame clones and leaves out a portion. This table has over 120,000 clones, over 60% appearing once. Sequences were obtained from peripheral blood. Source of these receptors: a woman aged 45-59 years with active or convalescent COVID-19.

The table lists this clone with a few counts. The chain couples TRBV6-5 to TRBJ1-1; 8 nucleotides align to TRBD1. The CDR3 consists of 13 residues. Germline CDR1 and CDR2: MNHEY and SVGAGI. V was pared by 6 bases and J by 3 bases, with 3 bases of the junction left unmatched. The CDR3 protein is CASRWGQDTEAFF. The DNA of the CDR3 is TGTGCCAGCAGATGGGGACAGGACACTGAAGCTTTCTTT.

This clone was observed a single time. The chain carries TRBV3-1 (or the pseudogene TRBV3-2) and TRBJ2-3; TRBD2 is a possible D gene (6 bases). Trimming shortened V by 0 bases and J by 7 bases, and 14 bases separated the two germline ends. The CDR3 consists of 15 residues. The germline gives CDR1 LGHDT, CDR2 YNNKEL (reference sequence). The CDR3 here is CASSQEGGTRHTQYF. The CDR3 nucleotides are TGTGCCAGCAGCCAAGAAGGAGGGACCCGTCATACGCAGTATTTT.

This clone appeared a few times. The V gene is TRBV28, the J gene TRBJ1-6; 11 nucleotides align to TRBD1. Looked up from germline, CDR1 is MDHEN and CDR2 is SYDVKM. The CDR3 runs to 15 residues. V was clipped by 4 bases and J by 6 bases; unmatched bases: 2. The CDR3, as DNA: TGTGCCAGCAGTTGGGGACAGGGGGTTAATTCACCCCTCCACTTT. The encoded protein is CASSWGQGVNSPLHF.

The chain employs TRBV5-5 and TRBJ2-2; D is perhaps TRBD1 (6 bases). The V gene lost 4 bases and the J gene lost 5 bases, with 15 bases spanning the gap. Per the germline V gene, CDR1 is SGHKS and CDR2 is YYEKEE (reference sequence). This CDR3 spans 15 amino acids. The CDR3 DNA reads TGTGCCAGCAGCCTCCGACAGGAGAGGACCGGGGAGCTGTTTTTT. It translates to CASSLRQERTGELFF.

This clone occurred once. The chain combines TRBV6-5 with TRBJ2-7; 11 positions match TRBD1. Trimming at V came to 3 bases and at J to 6 bases, leaving 7 bases not matched to a gene. This CDR3 region has 15 residues. Germline V gene lookup returns CDR1 MNHEY and CDR2 SVGAGI. The DNA for the CDR3 is TGTGCCAGCAGTTATCAAGGACAGGGGGCCGCCGAGCAGTACTTC. This sequence encodes CASSYQGQGAAEQYF.

The chain joins TRBV30 to TRBJ1-5, with D perhaps matching TRBD1 (5 bases). Germline V gives CDR1 GTSNPN, CDR2 SVGIG (reference sequence). The CDR3 consists of 14 residues. Between the trimmed V and J ends, which lost 1 base and 4 bases, there was a span of 11 bases. The CDR3: CAWSAGLGNQPQHF. In DNA, the CDR3 is TGTGCCTGGAGTGCAGGGCTAGGGAATCAGCCCCAGCATTTT. Variable domain in full (rest from reference TRBV30 and TRBJ1-5): SQTIHQWPATLVQPVGSPLSLECTVEGTSNPNLYWYRQAAGRGLQLLFYSVGIGQISSEVPQNLSASRPQDRQFILSSKKLLLSDSGFYLCAWSAGLGNQPQHFGDGTRLSIL.

V gene TRBV6-2 or TRBV6-3 combines with J gene TRBJ1-1, with 11 bases that match TRBD1. V dropped 5 bases and J dropped 7; count of bases not matched to a gene: 12. CDR1 MNHEY and CDR2 SVGEGT come from the germline V gene. The CDR3 is 16 amino acids. The CDR3 region has the DNA TGTGCCAGCAGTCCCGGACAGGGGGCCTTAGCAGGTGAAGCTTTCTTT. This sequence encodes CASSPGQGALAGEAFF.

The chain couples TRBV4-1 to TRBJ2-1, with D possibly being TRBD1 (6 bases). The CDR3 length is 15 residues. The V gene lost 0 bases and the J gene lost 6 bases, with 12 bases spanning the gap. From germline, CDR1 is MGHRA and CDR2 YSYEKL. For the CDR3, the DNA is TGCGCCAGCAGCCAAGATAGGGGGTTTGGCAATGAGCAGTTCTTC. It encodes CASSQDRGFGNEQFF.

The chain employs TRBV5-6 and TRBJ1-2, with D possibly being TRBD1 (6 bases). From germline, CDR1 is SGHDT and CDR2 YYEEEE. This CDR3 comprises 15 residues. Between the trimmed V and J ends, which lost 3 bases and 3 bases, there was a span of 15 bases. The CDR3 nucleotides are TGTGCCAGCAGCTGGGGGCCGGGGCAAGACTATGGCTACACCTTC. It codes for CASSWGPGQDYGYTF. Complete variable domain (other parts from reference TRBV5-6 and TRBJ1-2): DAGVTQSPTHLIKTRGQQVTLRCSPKSGHDTVSWYQQALGQGPQFIFQYYEEEERQRGNFPDRFSGHQFPNYSSELNVNALLLGDSALYLCASSWGPGQDYGYTFGSGTRLTVV.

This chain connects TRBV2 to TRBJ1-2; weak D call: TRBD1 (5 bases). Germline assignment: CDR1 SNHLY and CDR2 FYNNEI. Trimming pared 5 bases from V and 6 bases from J, leaving 13 bases between. The CDR3 is 13 amino acids. The CDR3 DNA reads TGTGCCAGCAGTCCTGGGCGGGGGGATGGCTACACCTTC. Protein product: CASSPGRGDGYTF.

The V and J genes are TRBV6-5 and TRBJ1-2; D is undetermined. Germline V gives CDR1 MNHEY, CDR2 SVGAGI. CDR3 length: 15 amino acids. Trimming took 3 bases from V and 7 from J, leaving 18 bases between them. The CDR3 sequence is CASSYSRNLNGGYTF. CDR3 nucleotides: TGTGCCAGCAGTTATTCTAGAAACTTAAATGGTGGCTACACCTTC.

The chain links TRBV3-1 (or the pseudogene TRBV3-2) to TRBJ1-1, with 8 bases aligning to TRBD1. The CDR3 has 18 amino acids. In germline, CDR1 is LGHDT, CDR2 YNNKEL (reference sequence). Unmatched junction bases numbered 12, after V lost 3 bases and J lost 0 bases. The CDR3 here is CASSQDRAIFFMNTEAFF. DNA for the CDR3: TGTGCCAGCAGCCAGGACAGGGCCATTTTTTTCATGAACACTGAAGCTTTCTTT.

This clone was found a few times. Other DNA sequences in this specimen translate into the identical CDR3. The J gene is TRBJ1-5, the V gene TRBV6-1; TRBD1 aligns across 7 bases. V gave up 2 bases and J gave up 7 bases; unmatched junction bases: 5. The CDR3 totals 14 residues. CDR1 is MNHNS and CDR2 is SASEGT in the germline V gene. CDR3 loop: CASSERGQDQPQHF. The CDR3, as DNA: TGTGCCAGCAGTGAAAGGGGGCAGGACCAGCCCCAGCATTTT.

The chain joins TRBV10-3 to TRBJ1-2, with 7 nucleotides matching TRBD1. The germline V gene encodes CDR1 ENHRY and CDR2 SYGVKD. V shed 4 bases and J 3 bases; nucleotides not matched to a gene: 2. The CDR3 runs 13 residues. The CDR3 sequence is CAISGDRYYGYTF. In DNA form, the CDR3 reads TGTGCCATCAGTGGGGACAGATACTATGGCTACACCTTC.

V usage is TRBV15 and J usage is TRBJ1-1; D is undetermined. Looked up from germline, CDR1 is LNHNV and CDR2 is YYDKDF (reference sequence). Trimming took off 2 bases at V and 1 base at J, with 8 bases between the two ends. The CDR3 has 14 residues. This CDR3 is CATSRQTRNTEAFF. The DNA for the CDR3 is TGTGCCACCAGCAGACAAACAAGGAACACTGAAGCTTTCTTT.

The chain is built from TRBV19 and TRBJ2-3; 9 bases fit TRBD2. Germline-derived CDR1 and CDR2 are LNHDA and SQIVND (reference sequence). Unmatched junction bases numbered 1, after V lost 7 bases and J lost 2 bases. This CDR3 has 13 residues. The CDR3 DNA is TGTGCCAGTACTAGCGGGACCACAGATACGCAGTATTTT. Translated: CASTSGTTDTQYF.

The chain uses TRBV28 and TRBJ2-5; possible D gene TRBD1, 6 bases. CDR1 MDHEN and CDR2 SYDVKM come from the germline V gene. V lost 10 bases and J lost 0, with 12 bases in between. The CDR3 contains 13 residues. The CDR3 DNA follows: TGTGCCACCCACAGGGTAAACCAAGAGACCCAGTACTTC. Protein product: CATHRVNQETQYF.

The chain recombines TRBV2 with TRBJ1-1; 7 positions match TRBD1. This CDR3 has 13 residues. Germline V gene lookup returns CDR1 SNHLY and CDR2 FYNNEI. V shed 6 bases, J shed 5 bases, and the junction held 6 bases outside the gene matches. In nucleotides, the CDR3 is TGTGCCAGCAGCCTAGACAGGGATACTGAAGCTTTCTTT. The encoded protein is CASSLDRDTEAFF.

The rearrangement links TRBV6-5 to TRBJ2-7, with D unresolved. The V gene's germline CDR1 is MNHEY and CDR2 SVGAGI. This CDR3 is 10 amino acids long. Trimming removed 8 bases at V and 7 bases at J, with 9 bases between. CDR3 coding DNA: TGTGCCAGCGGCCTGAGGGAGCAGTACTTC. Residues: CASGLREQYF.

The V and J genes are TRBV5-5 and TRBJ1-3; no definite D call. Per the germline V gene, CDR1 is SGHKS and CDR2 is YYEKEE (reference sequence). V lost 6 bases, J lost 0 bases, and 13 bases lay in between. This CDR3 region has 15 residues. CDR3 in amino acids: CASTLQLSSGNTIYF. CDR3 DNA: TGTGCCAGCACCTTACAGTTGAGCTCTGGAAACACCATATATTTT.

V gene TRBV30 combines with J gene TRBJ1-5, with 7 bases that match TRBD1. Trimming cost V 2 bases and J 4 bases; bases outside gene matches: 5. CDR1 GTSNPN and CDR2 SVGIG come from the germline V gene (reference sequence). This CDR3 spans 14 amino acids. The CDR3 is CAWSPWTGNQPQHF. The CDR3 DNA sequence: TGTGCCTGGAGTCCTTGGACAGGTAATCAGCCCCAGCATTTT. Variable domain in full (rest from reference TRBV30 and TRBJ1-5): SQTIHQWPATLVQPVGSPLSLECTVEGTSNPNLYWYRQAAGRGLQLLFYSVGIGQISSEVPQNLSASRPQDRQFILSSKKLLLSDSGFYLCAWSPWTGNQPQHFGDGTRLSIL.

This sequence joins TRBV5-1 and TRBJ2-1, with D unresolved. CDR1 and CDR2 from the germline V gene are SGHRS and YFSETQ. V was pared by 7 bases and J by 0 bases, with 8 bases between. This CDR3 has 13 residues. CDR3 in amino acids: CASGWSSYNEQFF. DNA for the CDR3: TGCGCCAGCGGTTGGAGCTCCTACAATGAGCAGTTCTTC.

The rearrangement links TRBV2 to TRBJ2-3; weak D call: TRBD2 (6 bases). The CDR3 runs 14 residues. Per germline, CDR1 SNHLY and CDR2 FYNNEI. Trimming cost V 4 bases and J 4 bases, with 12 bases left between them. This chain's CDR3 is CASSVDRGSDTQYF. The CDR3 bases are TGTGCCAGCAGTGTGGACCGGGGGTCAGATACGCAGTATTTT.

The chain carries TRBV18 and TRBJ2-5; D uncertain. The ends were cut back, 2 bases at V and 1 base at J, with 5 bases in the middle. CDR1 and CDR2 (germline): KGHSH, LQKENI. The CDR3 is 13 amino acids. This CDR3 is CASSPGPQETQYF. CDR3 nucleotides: TGTGCCAGCTCACCAGGGCCCCAAGAGACCCAGTACTTC.

The chain has TRBV7-2 and TRBJ2-1; 10 bases are a match to TRBD2. The germline V gene encodes CDR1 SGHTA and CDR2 FQGNSA. The CDR3 runs to 15 residues. V dropped 1 base and J dropped 7; count of bases not matched to a gene: 4. The CDR3 sequence: CASSLESGRGNEQFF. The CDR3 bases are TGTGCCAGCAGCTTAGAGAGCGGGAGGGGTAATGAGCAGTTCTTC.

The chain couples TRBV30 to TRBJ1-6; 12 positions agree with TRBD1. The trim removed 3 bases at V and 12 bases at J, leaving 6 bases unmatched. CDR1 and CDR2 from the germline V gene are GTSNPN and SVGIG (reference sequence). The length of the CDR3 is 14 residues. The CDR3 DNA follows: TGTGCCTGGAGCGCCGGGACAGGGGGCTTACCCCTCCACTTT. Its translation is CAWSAGTGGLPLHF.